Below, 27 T cell receptor beta chains from the same sample are listed, as sequenced in a study of T cells in Graves' hyperthyroidism and ophthalmopathy. Researchers amplified the TCR beta CDR3 regions from RNA transcripts. TCR CDR3 underwent first-round RT-PCR with the HTBI primer set. TCRdb ran MiXCR on the multiplex PCR reads and lists one entry per CDR3 protein. Of roughly 530,000 distinct CDR3 sequences in the sample, over 15% were seen once. The sequenced sample was blood. Receptors originate from a woman younger than 35 with Graves' ophthalmopathy.

This clonotype was seen ten or more times. The chain joins TRBV10-3 to TRBJ1-1; D gene unclear. Germline V gene data show CDR1 as ENHRY and CDR2 as SYGVKD. CDR3 length equals 12 residues. V was shortened by 5 bases and J by 1 base, with 5 bases between the two germline ends. CDR3 amino acids: CAISLENTEAFF. The CDR3 nucleotides read TGTGCCATCAGTCTAGAGAACACTGAAGCTTTCTTT.

This clonotype was counted many times. The gene calls are TRBV7-2 and TRBJ2-7, with a possible D match to TRBD1 (5 bases). Germline V gives CDR1 SGHTA, CDR2 FQGNSA. The CDR3 loop spans 13 amino acids. Trimming removed 5 bases from V and 2 bases from J, with 10 bases in between. This CDR3 reads CASSRGAAYEQYF. The CDR3 DNA sequence: TGTGCCAGCAGCCGTGGGGCAGCCTACGAGCAGTACTTC.

This clonotype was counted only a few times. The J gene is TRBJ2-7, the V gene TRBV28; 9 positions agree with TRBD1. J gave up 4 bases and V 7 bases, and 11 bases lay outside the gene matches. CDR1 is MDHEN, CDR2 SYDVKM, per germline. The CDR3 contains 15 residues. CDR3 amino acids: CASTMGDRVWYEQYF. The CDR3 region has the DNA TGTGCCAGCACAATGGGGGACAGGGTGTGGTACGAGCAGTACTTC.

This clonotype was counted many times. The rearrangement joins TRBV7-3 to TRBJ1-1, with a possible D match to TRBD1 (5 bases). Trimming shortened V by 2 bases and J by 4 bases, and 17 bases separated the two germline ends. The germline CDR1 and CDR2 sequences are SGHTA and FQGTGA. The length of the CDR3 is 16 residues. DNA of the CDR3: TGTGCCAGCAGCTTACAGCCGACAGTAAGGGTCACTGAAGCTTTCTTT. It specifies CASSLQPTVRVTEAFF.

This clonotype was seen repeatedly, ten times or more. The J gene is TRBJ1-2, the V gene TRBV6-2 or TRBV6-3, with TRBD1 as a possible D gene (5 bases). Germline CDR1 reads MNHEY; CDR2 reads SVGEGT. The V end lost 6 bases, the J end lost 6 bases, and 14 bases lay between the germline ends. There are 13 residues in the CDR3. The CDR3 DNA reads TGTGCCAGCAGCCACGGAGGGGTTAATGGCTACACCTTC. Its protein product is CASSHGGVNGYTF.

The chain uses TRBV12-3 or TRBV12-4 and TRBJ1-1; D is unclear. Trimming removed 1 base at V and 12 bases at J, with 6 bases between. This CDR3 has 10 residues. This CDR3 reads CASSLEVSFF. In DNA form, the CDR3 reads TGTGCCAGCAGTTTAGAAGTGTCTTTCTTT.

This clonotype was observed a handful of times. The chain links TRBV2 to TRBJ2-1; 10 nucleotides line up with TRBD2. The CDR3 is 15 residues long. Trimming removed 7 bases from V and 9 bases from J; junction bases left unmatched: 12. CDR1 is SNHLY and CDR2 is FYNNEI in the germline V gene. CDR3 sequence (DNA): TGTGCCAGCAAGGGGGGTAGCGGGGGGTCCGGTGAGCAGTTCTTC. It translates to CASKGGSGGSGEQFF.

This clonotype showed up just a few times. The V and J genes are TRBV29-1 and TRBJ1-1; 8 bases agree with TRBD1. The CDR3 consists of 13 residues. Germline CDR1 SQVTM, CDR2 ANQGSEA. Losses at the gene ends were 4 bases for V and 3 bases for J; bases not matched to a gene: 4. In DNA form, the CDR3 reads TGCAGCGTTGTTGTCAGGGGGCACACTGAAGCTTTCTTT. Translated, it gives CSVVVRGHTEAFF.

The CDR3 protein is CASSPIAGTLNTEAFF. The CDR3 DNA is TGTGCCAGTAGCCCAATTGCCGGGACACTGAACACTGAAGCTTTCTTT. The chain joins TRBV19 to TRBJ1-1; TRBD1 is a possible D gene (6 bases). The V gene lost 6 bases and the J gene lost 0 bases, with 17 bases spanning the gap. Germline values: CDR1 LNHDA, CDR2 SQIVND (reference sequence). This CDR3 comprises 16 residues.

This clonotype has ten or more counts. The V call is TRBV30, the J call TRBJ1-1; tentatively, D is TRBD1 (6 bases). This CDR3 contains 13 residues. The ends were cut back, 4 bases at V and 9 bases at J, with 18 bases in the middle. CDR1 GTSNPN and CDR2 SVGIG come from the germline V gene (reference sequence). CDR3 nucleotides: TGTGCCTGGACAGGGGCTTTAGGGGAAAAAGCTTTCTTT. Translated, it gives CAWTGALGEKAFF.

In this sample, this clonotype turned up many times. This sequence joins TRBV30 and TRBJ1-1, with D perhaps TRBD1 (6 bases). Germline CDR1 is GTSNPN and CDR2 is SVGIG (reference sequence). The CDR3 runs to 12 residues. V gave up 4 bases and J gave up 6 bases, with 12 bases separating them. CDR3 sequence reads: CAWKGVGAEAFF. The CDR3 DNA follows: TGTGCCTGGAAGGGGGTAGGGGCTGAAGCTTTCTTT.

The V and J genes are TRBV19 and TRBJ2-7, with no clear D. The CDR3 totals 14 residues. Germline V gene data show CDR1 as LNHDA and CDR2 as SQIVND (reference sequence). Trimming took 1 base from V and 0 from J, leaving 7 bases between them. In nucleotides, the CDR3 is TGTGCCAGTAGTATAGCTTACAGCTCCTACGAGCAGTACTTC. Residues: CASSIAYSSYEQYF.

A few counts support this clonotype. V is TRBV7-9 and J is TRBJ2-4; TRBD2 agrees at 8 bases. V shed 2 bases, J shed 4 bases, and the junction held 10 bases outside the gene matches. CDR1 is SEHNR and CDR2 is FQNEAQ in the germline V gene (reference sequence). The CDR3 spans 17 residues. The CDR3 DNA reads as TGTGCCAGCAGCTTATTCGAGGCGGGGGGCCCAAAAAACATTCAGTACTTC. Its translation is CASSLFEAGGPKNIQYF.

Points on this clonotype: A much larger clone differs from this one at a single base, so this may be a read error. The rearrangement joins TRBV7-6 to TRBJ2-3; a possible D gene is TRBD2 (6 bases). CDR3 length: 16 amino acids. Germline CDR1 is SGHVS and CDR2 is FNYEAQ. CDR3 DNA: TGTGCCAGCGGCTTACTGAATAGCGGTGGTACAGATACGCAGTATTTT. Protein product: CASGLLNSGGTDTQYF.

This clonotype showed up many times. V usage is TRBV30 and J usage is TRBJ2-5; D is undetermined. V dropped 2 bases and J dropped 4 bases, with 8 bases sitting between them. In germline, CDR1 is GTSNPN, CDR2 SVGIG (reference sequence). The CDR3 contains 12 residues. The chain's CDR3 is CAWSTGSETQYF. The CDR3 DNA sequence: TGTGCCTGGAGTACCGGGTCAGAGACCCAGTACTTC.

This clonotype was recorded many times. The rearrangement uses TRBV14 and TRBJ1-2; D uncertain. With 1 base removed from V and 4 bases from J, the gap between germline ends came to 10 bases. Germline-derived CDR1 and CDR2 are SGHDN and FVKESK. The CDR3 contains 14 residues. CDR3 loop: CASSQGTAIYGYTF. The CDR3 nucleotides read TGTGCCAGCAGCCAAGGGACGGCGATCTATGGCTACACCTTC.

This clonotype came up many times. The chain couples TRBV3-1 to TRBJ1-1, with 8 nucleotides matching TRBD1. The CDR3 contains 12 residues. Trimming at V came to 6 bases and at J to 10 bases, leaving 7 bases not matched to a gene. The germline V gene has CDR1 LGHDT and CDR2 YNNKEL (reference sequence). Here the CDR3 reads CASSRDRSRAFF. The CDR3 nucleotides are TGTGCCAGCAGTCGGGACAGGTCCAGAGCTTTCTTT. The whole variable domain, remainder taken from reference TRBV3-1 and TRBJ1-1, is DTAVSQTPKYLVTQMGNDKSIKCEQNLGHDTMYWYKQDSKKFLKIMFSYNNKELIINETVPNRFSPKSPDKAHLNLHINSLELGDSAVYFCASSRDRSRAFFGQGTRLTVV.

V gene TRBV20-1 combines with J gene TRBJ1-1, with D perhaps matching TRBD1 (5 bases). The CDR3 contains 12 residues. CDR1 is DFQATT and CDR2 is SNEGSKA in the germline V gene (reference sequence). CDR3 sequence (DNA): TGCAGGACTGTAGGGGTCAACACTGAAGCTTTCTTT. This gives the protein CRTVGVNTEAFF.

The table lists this clonotype with a few counts. The V call is TRBV7-3, the J call TRBJ2-5; perhaps TRBD2 as D (5 bases). The V gene lost 6 bases and the J gene lost 5 bases, with 19 bases spanning the gap. The CDR3 consists of 15 residues. Germline V gene lookup returns CDR1 SGHTA and CDR2 FQGTGA. In DNA, the CDR3 is TGTGCCAGCAGTTCCTCCTCGGGGTCGGGGGAGACCCAGTACTTC. Protein: CASSSSSGSGETQYF.

In its sample, this clonotype was seen many times. V and J are TRBV30 and TRBJ1-1, with D possibly matching TRBD1 (5 bases). Trimming stripped 2 bases from V and 5 bases from J, with 12 bases between. There are 13 residues in the CDR3. The germline CDR1 and CDR2 sequences are GTSNPN and SVGIG (reference sequence). Here the CDR3 DNA reads TGTGCCTGGAGTAGTAGGGGAAGGACTGAAGCTTTCTTT. It is translated as CAWSSRGRTEAFF.

This clonotype was picked up many times. V usage is TRBV27 and J usage is TRBJ2-3; 11 nucleotides align to TRBD2. V was pared by 3 bases and J by 0 bases, with 8 bases of the junction left unmatched. The CDR3 has 18 residues. The germline gives CDR1 MNHEY, CDR2 SMNVEV (reference sequence). CDR3 bases: TGTGCCAGCAGTTTCTTGCTAGCGGGGGGAACTAGCACAGATACGCAGTATTTT. Amino acid sequence: CASSFLLAGGTSTDTQYF.

CDR3 bases: TGTGCCAGCAGCTTAGTTTTCCTAGCGGGAGTCCCCCCTGGGGCCAACGTCCTGACTTTC. The encoded protein is CASSLVFLAGVPPGANVLTF. The chain uses TRBV7-3 and TRBJ2-6; 10 nucleotides align to TRBD2. CDR3 size: 20 residues. J lost 2 bases, V lost 2 bases, and 12 bases had no gene match. Germline CDR1 reads SGHTA; CDR2 reads FQGTGA.

V is TRBV11-2 and J is TRBJ2-2, with 9 bases lining up with TRBD1. The CDR3 length is 17 residues. Germline V gene lookup returns CDR1 SGHAT and CDR2 FQNNGV. The V gene end was trimmed by 0 bases and the J gene end by 5 bases; junction bases not matched to a gene: 7. The CDR3 DNA follows: TGTGCCAGCAGCTTAGATGGGACAGGGATAAGGACCGGGGAGCTGTTTTTT. It yields the protein CASSLDGTGIRTGELFF. The complete variable domain, with remaining parts taken from reference TRBV11-2 and TRBJ2-2, reads EAGVAQSPRYKIIEKRQSVAFWCNPISGHATLYWYQQILGQGPKLLIQFQNNGVVDDSQLPKDRFSAERLKGVDSTLKIQPAKLEDSAVYLCASSLDGTGIRTGELFFGEGSRLTVL.

This clonotype was counted only a few times. This sequence joins TRBV29-1 and TRBJ1-2, with D possibly TRBD1 on 5 matching bases. Trimming left V 1 base short and J 3 bases short, with 12 bases between. Germline V CDR1 and CDR2: SQVTM, ANQGSEA. This CDR3 region has 14 residues. The CDR3 DNA reads as TGCAGCGTTGAAGCAGGGAGTATAGACTATGGCTACACCTTC. Translated, it gives CSVEAGSIDYGYTF.

This chain connects TRBV5-8 to TRBJ2-1; 10 positions match TRBD2. The V and J ends lost 6 bases and 9 bases, in that order; junction bases with no gene match: 12. The CDR3 totals 15 residues. Germline-derived CDR1 and CDR2 are SGHTS and YDEGEE. The CDR3 loop reads CASKPELAGKGEQFF. The DNA of the CDR3 is TGTGCCAGCAAACCCGAACTAGCGGGGAAGGGTGAGCAGTTCTTC.

This clonotype was seen more than once but under ten times. In nucleotides, the CDR3 is TGTGCCAGCAGCTTAGGTGATCCGAACACCGGGGAGCTGTTTTTT. Amino acids: CASSLGDPNTGELFF. The chain carries TRBV7-8 and TRBJ2-2; D uncertain. Deletions cut 1 base from V and 0 bases from J, with 6 bases between. This CDR3 spans 15 amino acids. Germline V gene sequence: CDR1 SGHVS, CDR2 FQNEAQ.

This clonotype was detected ten times or more. The chain combines TRBV6-1 with TRBJ1-5; the match to TRBD1 covers 8 bases. CDR1 and CDR2 (germline): MNHNS, SASEGT. The CDR3 length is 16 residues. The V segment lost 6 bases and the J segment 7 bases; nucleotides outside the gene matches: 14. The CDR3 sequence: CASRGQVGGIGQPQHF. The DNA for the CDR3 is TGTGCCAGCAGGGGACAGGTTGGTGGAATTGGGCAGCCCCAGCATTTT.